Each of the 16 T cell receptor beta chains below was sequenced from the same sample in a study of CD8 T cells in Susac syndrome. With random hexamers, reverse transcription was performed on roughly 0.45 to 1 ug of RNA. TCRdb re-called the immunoSEQ multiplex PCR reads with MiXCR, one entry per CDR3 protein. This sample has 150,000 to 200,000 distinct CDR3 sequences; around 95% occur once, and the top ten carry 0.12% to 0.15%. The sample comprised CD4+ T cells from PBMCs. The receptors stem from a human donor in good health.

This chain joins TRBV3-1 and TRBJ1-1; no reliable D call. Trimming pared 6 bases from V and 4 bases from J, leaving 6 bases between. This CDR3 has 11 amino acids. The V gene's germline CDR1 is LGHDT and CDR2 YNNKEL (reference sequence). Here the CDR3 reads CASRQRTEAFF. CDR3 sequence (DNA): TGTGCCAGCAGGCAACGCACTGAAGCTTTCTTT. The whole variable domain, filled in from reference TRBV3-1 and TRBJ1-1, reads DTAVSQTPKYLVTQMGNDKSIKCEQNLGHDTMYWYKQDSKKFLKIMFSYNNKELIINETVPNRFSPKSPDKAHLNLHINSLELGDSAVYFCASRQRTEAFFGQGTRLTVV.

Only a few counts were recorded for this clonotype. The rearrangement links TRBV9 to TRBJ2-3; no definite D call. The germline gives CDR1 SGDLS, CDR2 YYNGEE. V lost 0 bases and J 3 bases, leaving 2 bases between the germline ends. This CDR3 is 12 amino acids long. CDR3 region: CASSVATDTQYF. CDR3 bases: TGTGCCAGCAGCGTAGCTACAGATACGCAGTATTTT.

The chain carries TRBV20-1 and TRBJ1-6; unclear D gene. This CDR3 spans 15 amino acids. The V and J ends lost 0 bases and 5 bases respectively, with 11 bases between them. In germline, CDR1 is DFQATT, CDR2 SNEGSKA (reference sequence). Here the CDR3 reads CSARDRRANNSPLHF. DNA of the CDR3: TGCAGTGCTAGAGATAGAAGGGCTAATAATTCACCCCTCCACTTT.

This sequence joins TRBV30 and TRBJ2-2; unclear D gene. V lost 2 bases, J lost 7 bases, and 8 bases lay in between. Germline V gene lookup returns CDR1 GTSNPN and CDR2 SVGIG (reference sequence). CDR3 length: 12 amino acids. The CDR3 is CAWSSLFGELFF. The CDR3 DNA reads TGTGCCTGGAGTTCTCTGTTCGGGGAGCTGTTTTTT.

This clonotype was counted a single time. Here the CDR3 reads CASSHTSGGYGELFF. DNA of the CDR3: TGTGCCAGCAGCCACACGTCAGGGGGCTACGGGGAGCTGTTTTTT. The chain employs TRBV3-1 and TRBJ2-2; 8 nucleotides match TRBD1. The V segment lost 3 bases and the J segment 7 bases; nucleotides outside the gene matches: 7. Looked up from germline, CDR1 is LGHDT and CDR2 is YNNKEL (reference sequence). This CDR3 contains 15 residues.

This clonotype was seen once. The chain recombines TRBV20-1 with TRBJ2-3; the D is unclear. Germline V lookup: CDR1 DFQATT, CDR2 SNEGSKA (reference sequence). V gave up 4 bases and J gave up 0 bases, with 14 bases separating them. The CDR3 runs to 15 residues. The CDR3 here is CSANRLGSSTDTQYF. As DNA, the CDR3 is TGCAGTGCTAATCGACTGGGGTCTAGCACAGATACGCAGTATTTT.

The chain has TRBV3-1 and TRBJ2-5; no definite D call. V lost 0 bases and J 7 bases, leaving 6 bases between the germline ends. Germline V lookup: CDR1 LGHDT, CDR2 YNNKEL (reference sequence). This CDR3 spans 12 amino acids. As DNA, the CDR3 is TGTGCCAGCAGCCAAGATGGGTGGACCCAGTACTTC. This codes for CASSQDGWTQYF.

The rearrangement links TRBV3-1 to TRBJ2-7; 8 bases align to TRBD2. With V trimmed by 1 base and J by 3 bases, 5 bases remained unmatched. This CDR3 is 15 amino acids long. Germline CDR1 reads LGHDT; CDR2 reads YNNKEL (reference sequence). CDR3 region: CASSQGGLDFYEQYF. DNA of the CDR3: TGTGCCAGCAGCCAAGGGGGACTAGACTTCTACGAGCAGTACTTC.

The chain recombines TRBV25-1 with TRBJ2-7; D is possibly TRBD1 (6 bases). V was trimmed by 3 bases and J by 3 bases, leaving 12 bases between them. The CDR3 length is 14 residues. Germline V gene data show CDR1 as MGHDK and CDR2 as SYGVNS. The chain's CDR3 is CASSDRDNYYEQYF. The CDR3 region has the DNA TGTGCCAGCAGTGACCGGGACAATTACTACGAGCAGTACTTC.

V and J are TRBV29-1 and TRBJ2-3; D ambiguous. Trimming took 0 bases from V and 2 from J, leaving 6 bases between them. Germline loops: CDR1 SQVTM, CDR2 ANQGSEA. The CDR3 has 13 amino acids. CDR3 sequence reads: CSVEDRHTDTQYF. The CDR3 coding sequence is TGCAGCGTTGAAGATCGACACACAGATACGCAGTATTTT.

CDR3 bases: TGTGCCAGCAGCCAAGAAATGGCAGGGGGCACAAACACCATATATTTT. This translates into CASSQEMAGGTNTIYF. The chain joins TRBV3-1 to TRBJ1-3; 8 bases map to TRBD1. V shed 0 bases, J shed 6 bases, and the junction held 7 bases outside the gene matches. CDR1 and CDR2 from the germline V gene are LGHDT and YNNKEL (reference sequence). The length of the CDR3 is 16 residues.

This clonotype was observed a single time. The chain recombines TRBV3-1 with TRBJ2-7; 8 bases match TRBD1. This CDR3 has 14 residues. After removal of 1 base from V and 2 bases from J, the junction contained 1 base not matched to a gene. From germline, CDR1 is LGHDT and CDR2 YNNKEL (reference sequence). CDR3 residues: CASSQVTGAYEQYF. CDR3 DNA: TGTGCCAGCAGCCAAGTGACAGGGGCCTACGAGCAGTACTTC.

The J gene is TRBJ2-2, the V gene TRBV7-9, with 10 nucleotides matching TRBD1. V lost 5 bases and J lost 4; bases outside the gene matches: 4. Germline V gene sequence: CDR1 SEHNR, CDR2 FQNEAQ (reference sequence). The CDR3 is 15 amino acids. This CDR3 reads CASSNRDRGTGELFF. The CDR3 coding sequence is TGTGCCAGCAGCAACCGGGACAGGGGCACCGGGGAGCTGTTTTTT.

This chain joins TRBV12-3 or TRBV12-4 and TRBJ2-6; 10 bases are a match to TRBD1. The CDR3 runs 17 residues. Losses at the gene ends were 6 bases for V and 0 bases for J; bases not matched to a gene: 5. Here the CDR3 DNA reads TGTGCCAGCAGGCCGGGACAGGGGAACTCTGGGGCCAACGTCCTGACTTTC. Protein product: CASRPGQGNSGANVLTF.

This rearrangement joins TRBV29-1 to TRBJ1-1; D is possibly TRBD1 (5 bases). Trimming shortened V by 7 bases and J by 3 bases, and 15 bases separated the two germline ends. The CDR3 length is 13 residues. CDR1 is SQVTM, CDR2 ANQGSEA, per germline. CDR3 amino acids: CSASRAGDTEAFF. The CDR3 DNA reads TGCAGCGCATCCAGGGCGGGCGACACTGAAGCTTTCTTT.

J is TRBJ1-1 and V is TRBV6-2 or TRBV6-3; 9 nucleotides match TRBD1. CDR3 length equals 18 residues. Germline lookup yields CDR1 MNHEY and CDR2 SVGEGT. J was trimmed by 0 bases and V by 1 base; bases with no gene match: 9. The CDR3 protein is CASSYFWDRAPMNTEAFF. The CDR3 nucleotides are TGTGCCAGCAGTTACTTTTGGGACAGGGCACCTATGAACACTGAAGCTTTCTTT.